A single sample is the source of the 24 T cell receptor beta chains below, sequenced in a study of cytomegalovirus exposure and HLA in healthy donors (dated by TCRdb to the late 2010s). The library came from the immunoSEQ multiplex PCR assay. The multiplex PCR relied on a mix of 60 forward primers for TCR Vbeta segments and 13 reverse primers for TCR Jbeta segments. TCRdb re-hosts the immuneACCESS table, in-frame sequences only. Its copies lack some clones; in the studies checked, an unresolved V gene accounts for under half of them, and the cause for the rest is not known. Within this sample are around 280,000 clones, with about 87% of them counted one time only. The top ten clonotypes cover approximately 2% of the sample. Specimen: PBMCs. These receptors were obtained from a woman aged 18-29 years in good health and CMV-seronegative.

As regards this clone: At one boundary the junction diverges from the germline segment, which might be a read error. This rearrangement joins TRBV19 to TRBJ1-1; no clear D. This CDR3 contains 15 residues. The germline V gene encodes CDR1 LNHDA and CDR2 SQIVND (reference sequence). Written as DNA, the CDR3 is TGTGCCAGTAATATAAATGACGCGGTGAACACTGAAGCTTTCTTT. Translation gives CASNINDAVNTEAFF. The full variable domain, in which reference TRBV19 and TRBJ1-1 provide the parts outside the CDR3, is DGGITQSPKYLFRKEGQNVTLSCEQNLNHDAMYWYRQDPGQGLRLIYYSQIVNDFQKGDIAEGYSVSREKKESFPLTVTSAQKNPTAFYLCASNINDAVNTEAFFGQGTRLTVV.

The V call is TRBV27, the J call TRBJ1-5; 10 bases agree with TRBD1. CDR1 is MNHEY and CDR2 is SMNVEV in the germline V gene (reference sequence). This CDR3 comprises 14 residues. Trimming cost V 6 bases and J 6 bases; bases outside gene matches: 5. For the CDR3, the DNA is TGTGCCAGCAGGGGACAGGGGTGGTTTCAGCCCCAGCATTTT. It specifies CASRGQGWFQPQHF.

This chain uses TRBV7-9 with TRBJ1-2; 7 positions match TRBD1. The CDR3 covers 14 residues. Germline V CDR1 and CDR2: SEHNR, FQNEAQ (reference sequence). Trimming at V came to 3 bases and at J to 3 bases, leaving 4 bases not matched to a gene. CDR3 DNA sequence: TGTGCCAGCAGCTTTCGGGACAGAGACTATGGCTACACCTTC. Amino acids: CASSFRDRDYGYTF.

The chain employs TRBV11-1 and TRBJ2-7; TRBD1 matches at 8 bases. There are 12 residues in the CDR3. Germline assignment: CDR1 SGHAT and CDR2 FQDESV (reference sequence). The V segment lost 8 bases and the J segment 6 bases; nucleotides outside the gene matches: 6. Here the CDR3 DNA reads TGTGCCAGCTCCCCGGACAGGGTCGAGCAGTACTTC. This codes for CASSPDRVEQYF.

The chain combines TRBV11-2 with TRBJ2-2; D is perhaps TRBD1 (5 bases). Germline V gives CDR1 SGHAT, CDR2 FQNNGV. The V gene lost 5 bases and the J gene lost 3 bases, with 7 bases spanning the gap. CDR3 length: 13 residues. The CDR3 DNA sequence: TGTGCCAGCAGCCTACAGGACACCGGGGAGCTGTTTTTT. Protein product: CASSLQDTGELFF.

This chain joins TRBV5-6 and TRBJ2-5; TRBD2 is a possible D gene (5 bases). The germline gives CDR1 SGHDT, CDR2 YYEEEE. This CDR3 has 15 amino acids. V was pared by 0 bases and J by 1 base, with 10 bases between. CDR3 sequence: CASSLETIIQETQYF. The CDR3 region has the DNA TGTGCCAGCAGCTTGGAGACTATCATCCAAGAGACCCAGTACTTC.

The CDR3, as DNA: TGCGCCAGCAGCTTGGAGAGCGGCAGGGGGTTAATAAACTATGGCTACACCTTC. Protein sequence: CASSLESGRGLINYGYTF. The chain links TRBV5-1 to TRBJ1-2, with 7 bases fitting TRBD1. This CDR3 is 18 amino acids long. CDR1 and CDR2 from the germline V gene are SGHRS and YFSETQ. After removal of 0 bases from V and 2 bases from J, the junction contained 13 bases not matched to a gene.

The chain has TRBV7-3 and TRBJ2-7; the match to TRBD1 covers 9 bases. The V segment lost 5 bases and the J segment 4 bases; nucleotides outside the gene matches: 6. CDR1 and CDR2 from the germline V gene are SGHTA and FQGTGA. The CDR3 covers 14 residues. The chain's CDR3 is CASSRQGEGYEQYF. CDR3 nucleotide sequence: TGTGCCAGCAGCCGACAGGGGGAGGGGTACGAGCAGTACTTC.

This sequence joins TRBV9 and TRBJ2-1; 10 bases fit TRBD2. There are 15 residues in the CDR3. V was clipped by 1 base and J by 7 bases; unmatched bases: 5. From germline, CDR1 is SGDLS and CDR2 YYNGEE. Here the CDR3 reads CASSVSGGVGNEQFF. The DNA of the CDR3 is TGTGCCAGCAGCGTAAGCGGGGGGGTGGGGAATGAGCAGTTCTTC.

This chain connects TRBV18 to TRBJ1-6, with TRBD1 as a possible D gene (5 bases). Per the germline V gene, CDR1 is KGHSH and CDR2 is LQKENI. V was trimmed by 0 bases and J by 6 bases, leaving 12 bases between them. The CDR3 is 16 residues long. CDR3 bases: TGTGCCAGCTCACCACCAATGGGGGGGGGTAATTCACCCCTCCACTTT. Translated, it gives CASSPPMGGGNSPLHF.

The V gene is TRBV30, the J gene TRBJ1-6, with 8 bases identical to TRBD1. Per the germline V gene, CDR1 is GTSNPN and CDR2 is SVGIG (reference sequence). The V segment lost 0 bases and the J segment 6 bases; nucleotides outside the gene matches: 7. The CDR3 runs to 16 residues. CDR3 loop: CAWSVWATGGNSPLHF. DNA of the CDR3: TGTGCCTGGAGTGTTTGGGCAACAGGGGGTAATTCACCCCTCCACTTT.

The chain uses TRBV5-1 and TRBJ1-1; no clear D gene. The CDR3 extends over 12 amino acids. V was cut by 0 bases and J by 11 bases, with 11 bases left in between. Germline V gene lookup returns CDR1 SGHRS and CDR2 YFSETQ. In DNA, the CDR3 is TGCGCCAGCAGCTTGGGTGGAGAATACGCTTTCTTT. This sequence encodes CASSLGGEYAFF.

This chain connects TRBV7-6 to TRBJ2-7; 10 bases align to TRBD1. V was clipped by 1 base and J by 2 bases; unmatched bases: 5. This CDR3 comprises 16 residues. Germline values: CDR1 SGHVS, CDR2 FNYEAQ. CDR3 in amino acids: CASSLEGTGVPYEQYF. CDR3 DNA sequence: TGTGCCAGCAGCTTAGAAGGGACAGGGGTTCCCTACGAGCAGTACTTC.

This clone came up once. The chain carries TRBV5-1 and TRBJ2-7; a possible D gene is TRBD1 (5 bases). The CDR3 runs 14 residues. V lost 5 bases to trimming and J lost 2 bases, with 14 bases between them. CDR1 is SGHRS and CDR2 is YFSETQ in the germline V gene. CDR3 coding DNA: TGCGCCAGCAGTGCTACAGGTCCGACCTACGAGCAGTACTTC. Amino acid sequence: CASSATGPTYEQYF.

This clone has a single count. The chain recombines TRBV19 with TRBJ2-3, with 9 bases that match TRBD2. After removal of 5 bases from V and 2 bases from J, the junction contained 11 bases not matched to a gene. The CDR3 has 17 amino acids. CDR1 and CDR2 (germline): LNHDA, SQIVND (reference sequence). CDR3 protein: CASSSYSGGRNTDTQYF. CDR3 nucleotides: TGTGCCAGTAGTTCCTACAGCGGGGGGCGCAACACAGATACGCAGTATTTT.

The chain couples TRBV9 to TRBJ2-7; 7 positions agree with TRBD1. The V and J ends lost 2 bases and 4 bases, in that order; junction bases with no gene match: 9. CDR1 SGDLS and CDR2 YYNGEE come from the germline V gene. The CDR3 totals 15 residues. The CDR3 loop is CASSVSGGRGYEQYF. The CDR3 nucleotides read TGTGCCAGCAGCGTTTCAGGGGGTAGGGGGTACGAGCAGTACTTC.

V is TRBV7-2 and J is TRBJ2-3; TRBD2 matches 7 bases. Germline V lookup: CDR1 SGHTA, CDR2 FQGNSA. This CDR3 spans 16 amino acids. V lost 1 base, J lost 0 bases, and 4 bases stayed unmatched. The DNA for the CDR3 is TGTGCCAGCAGCTTAGTTGGTAGCGGGAGCACAGATACGCAGTATTTT. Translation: CASSLVGSGSTDTQYF.

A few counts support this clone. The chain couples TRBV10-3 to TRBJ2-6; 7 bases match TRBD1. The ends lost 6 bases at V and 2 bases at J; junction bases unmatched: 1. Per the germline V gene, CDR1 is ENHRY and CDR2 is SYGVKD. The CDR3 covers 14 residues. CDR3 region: CAIRDRAGANVLTF. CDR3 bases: TGTGCCATCAGAGACAGGGCTGGGGCCAACGTCCTGACTTTC.

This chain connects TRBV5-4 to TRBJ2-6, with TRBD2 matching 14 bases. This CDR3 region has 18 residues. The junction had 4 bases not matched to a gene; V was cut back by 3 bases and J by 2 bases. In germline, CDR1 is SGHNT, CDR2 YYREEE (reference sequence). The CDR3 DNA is TGTGCCAGCAGCTCCGGACTAGCGGGGGGAACTGGGGCCAACGTCCTGACTTTC. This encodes CASSSGLAGGTGANVLTF.

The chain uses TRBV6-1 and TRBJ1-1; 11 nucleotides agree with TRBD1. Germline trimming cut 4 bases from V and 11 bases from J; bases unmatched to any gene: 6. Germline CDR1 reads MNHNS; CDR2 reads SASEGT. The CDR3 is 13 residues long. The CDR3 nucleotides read TGTGCCAGCAGTGGGACAGGGGGCGTGTACGCTTTCTTT. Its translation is CASSGTGGVYAFF.

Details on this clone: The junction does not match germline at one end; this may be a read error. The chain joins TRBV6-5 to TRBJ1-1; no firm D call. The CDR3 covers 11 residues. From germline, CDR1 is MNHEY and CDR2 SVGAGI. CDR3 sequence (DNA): TGTGCCAGCCGGTCAACCTCCGACTGGGTGTTT. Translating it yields CASRSTSDWVF.

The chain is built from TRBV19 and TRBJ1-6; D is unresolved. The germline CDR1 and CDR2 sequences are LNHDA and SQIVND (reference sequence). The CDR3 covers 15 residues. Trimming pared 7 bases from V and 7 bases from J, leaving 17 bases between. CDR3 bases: TGTGCCAGTACTTCCGGGCGGGAAAGAAATTCACCCCTCCACTTT. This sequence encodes CASTSGRERNSPLHF.

The CDR3 DNA is TGTGCCAGCAGAGACAGGGGTAAACTGTTTTTT. Its protein product is CASRDRGKLFF. This sequence joins TRBV2 and TRBJ1-4, with 8 bases that match TRBD1. The trim removed 6 bases at V and 11 bases at J, leaving 2 bases unmatched. The CDR3 runs to 11 residues. Germline lookup yields CDR1 SNHLY and CDR2 FYNNEI.

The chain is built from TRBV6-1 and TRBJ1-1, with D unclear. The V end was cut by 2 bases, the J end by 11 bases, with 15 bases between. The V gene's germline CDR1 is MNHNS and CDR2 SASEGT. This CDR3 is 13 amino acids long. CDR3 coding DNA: TGTGCCAGCAGTGAAACCACGCGGGCCGGTGCTTTCTTT. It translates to CASSETTRAGAFF.